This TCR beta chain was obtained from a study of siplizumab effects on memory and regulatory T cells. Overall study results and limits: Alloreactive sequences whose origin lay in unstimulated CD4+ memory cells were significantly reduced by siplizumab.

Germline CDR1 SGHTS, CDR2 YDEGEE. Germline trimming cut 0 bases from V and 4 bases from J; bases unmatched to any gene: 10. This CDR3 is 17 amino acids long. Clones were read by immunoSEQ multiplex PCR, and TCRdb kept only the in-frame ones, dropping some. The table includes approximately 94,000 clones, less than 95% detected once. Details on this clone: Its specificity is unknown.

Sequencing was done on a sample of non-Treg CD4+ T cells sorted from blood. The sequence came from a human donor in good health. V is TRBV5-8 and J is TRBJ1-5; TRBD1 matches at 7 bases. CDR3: CASSLGGGRGFNQPQHF. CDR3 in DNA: TGTGCCAGCAGCTTGGGAGGGGGCAGGGGTTTTAATCAGCCCCAGCATTTT.